A single sample is the source of the 21 T cell receptor beta chains below, sequenced in a study of T-cell memory formation after mild COVID-19. TCRdb reprocessed the 5' RACE reads with MiXCR, giving one entry per CDR3 protein. Of about 47,000 distinct CDR3 sequences in the sample, roughly 9% are singletons; the top ten hold 10% to 15%. Source material: PBMCs or a T cell subset sorted from them (not recorded which). These receptors were obtained from an adult woman who had mild COVID-19 (a few samples of this study predate the infection). Cell type and time point are not known.

The chain is built from TRBV20-1 and TRBJ2-7; 13 positions match TRBD2. The junction had 5 bases not matched to a gene; V was cut back by 7 bases and J by 2 bases. The CDR3 runs 14 residues. Germline CDR1 DFQATT, CDR2 SNEGSKA (reference sequence). This chain's CDR3 is CSGLAGGGTYEQYF. In nucleotides, the CDR3 is TGCAGTGGACTAGCGGGAGGCGGCACCTACGAGCAGTACTTC.

The chain employs TRBV20-1 and TRBJ2-2; 8 bases are a match to TRBD2. J gave up 5 bases and V 3 bases, and 11 bases lay outside the gene matches. Germline V gene sequence: CDR1 DFQATT, CDR2 SNEGSKA (reference sequence). This CDR3 has 16 amino acids. CDR3 region: CSARVPGTSLTGELFF. The CDR3, as DNA: TGCAGTGCTAGGGTACCCGGGACTAGTTTAACCGGGGAGCTGTTTTTT.

The chain carries TRBV20-1 and TRBJ1-5; no clear D gene. The length of the CDR3 is 17 residues. Germline-derived CDR1 and CDR2 are DFQATT and SNEGSKA (reference sequence). The germline V and J ends were trimmed by 3 bases and 0 bases, with 18 bases remaining between them. The CDR3 is CSASPLGRSYSNQPQHF. CDR3 in DNA: TGCAGTGCTAGTCCCTTGGGCAGATCTTATAGCAATCAGCCCCAGCATTTT.

There are many counts of this clonotype. The CDR3 region is CASSPPKATGTDTQYF. CDR3 bases: TGTGCCAGCAGCCCTCCGAAGGCTACCGGCACAGATACGCAGTATTTT. The rearrangement joins TRBV9 to TRBJ2-3; D ambiguous. Germline-derived CDR1 and CDR2 are SGDLS and YYNGEE. The CDR3 sequence is 16 residues long. Trimming pared 4 bases from V and 1 base from J, leaving 16 bases between. The variable domain in full, with the rest retrieved from reference TRBV9 and TRBJ2-3, is DSGVTQTPKHLITATGQRVTLRCSPRSGDLSVYWYQQSLDQGLQFLIQYYNGEERAKGNILERFSAQQFPDLHSELNLSSLELGDSALYFCASSPPKATGTDTQYFGPGTRLTVL.

This clonotype was seen ten or more times. The rearrangement uses TRBV29-1 and TRBJ1-2; D is unresolved. Looked up from germline, CDR1 is SQVTM and CDR2 is ANQGSEA. This CDR3 is built from 11 residues. V was trimmed by 7 bases and J by 12 bases, leaving 18 bases between them. DNA of the CDR3: TGCAGCGCTCCCGCCGGGCAGTCGAACACCTTC. Protein sequence: CSAPAGQSNTF.

This clonotype was observed a handful of times. This chain joins TRBV11-3 and TRBJ2-7; 8 bases fit TRBD1. CDR3 size: 16 residues. V lost 0 bases to trimming and J lost 1 base; unmatched junction nucleotides: 5. CDR1 SGHNT and CDR2 YENEEA come from the germline V gene. The CDR3 loop is CASSLDPGTGSYEQYF. The CDR3 bases are TGTGCCAGCAGCTTAGATCCAGGGACAGGTTCCTACGAGCAGTACTTC.

The CDR3 loop reads CASSLEGGSYNEQFF. CDR3 nucleotide sequence: TGTGCCAGCAGCTTGGAAGGAGGGAGTTACAATGAGCAGTTCTTC. The chain combines TRBV5-4 with TRBJ2-1; D is perhaps TRBD2 (6 bases). In germline, CDR1 is SGHNT, CDR2 YYREEE (reference sequence). V gave up 0 bases and J gave up 4 bases, with 11 bases separating them. The CDR3 consists of 15 residues.

This chain uses TRBV7-9 with TRBJ1-6; no definite D call. Trimming cost V 5 bases and J 0 bases, with 8 bases left between them. The germline gives CDR1 SEHNR, CDR2 FQNEAQ (reference sequence). The CDR3 extends over 15 amino acids. Written as DNA, the CDR3 is TGTGCCAGCAGCCCCCCCAGCTCCTATAATTCACCCCTCCACTTT. Its protein product is CASSPPSSYNSPLHF.

The J gene is TRBJ2-7, the V gene TRBV7-2; D remains ambiguous. There are 11 residues in the CDR3. V lost 2 bases and J lost 3, with 2 bases in between. The germline gives CDR1 SGHTA, CDR2 FQGNSA. CDR3 residues: CASSLFYEQYF. CDR3 DNA sequence: TGTGCCAGCAGCTTATTCTACGAGCAGTACTTC.

Ten or more counts support this clonotype. The V and J genes are TRBV27 and TRBJ2-3; 10 bases agree with TRBD1. The CDR3 has 17 residues. CDR1 is MNHEY and CDR2 is SMNVEV in the germline V gene (reference sequence). V was pared by 4 bases and J by 2 bases, with 9 bases of the junction left unmatched. CDR3 region: CASSWTGGSLFTDTQYF. The CDR3 nucleotides read TGTGCCAGCAGTTGGACAGGGGGGAGCCTCTTCACAGATACGCAGTATTTT.

The gene calls are TRBV7-2 and TRBJ1-2, with TRBD1 as a possible D gene (6 bases). Germline assignment: CDR1 SGHTA and CDR2 FQGNSA. The CDR3 runs 13 residues. Trimming took 8 bases from V and 8 from J, leaving 18 bases between them. CDR3 in amino acids: CASVESQGLGYTF. The CDR3 nucleotides are TGTGCCAGCGTAGAATCTCAGGGGTTGGGCTACACCTTC.

This clonotype was detected many times. The chain links TRBV4-2 to TRBJ2-7; 8 bases are a match to TRBD1. V lost 2 bases to trimming and J lost 1 base; unmatched junction nucleotides: 4. Germline lookup yields CDR1 LGHNA and CDR2 YNFKEQ. The CDR3 covers 15 residues. The DNA of the CDR3 is TGTGCCAGCAGCCAACCGGGACAGGTGTCCTACGAGCAGTACTTC. It encodes CASSQPGQVSYEQYF.

The sample holds a few counts of this clonotype. This chain joins TRBV5-5 and TRBJ2-6, with 8 nucleotides matching TRBD2. The CDR3 has 19 residues. Germline V gene sequence: CDR1 SGHKS, CDR2 YYEKEE (reference sequence). With V trimmed by 0 bases and J by 0 bases, 8 bases remained unmatched. CDR3 residues: CASSLVGSGISSGANVLTF. CDR3 DNA: TGTGCCAGCAGCTTGGTGGGTAGCGGGATTAGCTCTGGGGCCAACGTCCTGACTTTC.

This chain uses TRBV7-3 with TRBJ2-2; D perhaps matches TRBD1 (6 bases). Between the trimmed V and J ends, which lost 5 bases and 0 bases, there was a span of 10 bases. This CDR3 spans 15 amino acids. Germline CDR1 SGHTA, CDR2 FQGTGA. The CDR3 protein is CASSLQGSNTGELFF. The CDR3 coding sequence is TGTGCCAGCAGCCTTCAGGGGTCGAACACCGGGGAGCTGTTTTTT.

This clonotype was detected many times. The chain carries TRBV12-3 or TRBV12-4 and TRBJ2-7, with 8 bases that match TRBD2. The CDR3 is 14 amino acids. Trimming removed 2 bases from V and 6 bases from J; junction bases left unmatched: 6. The CDR3 DNA is TGTGCCAGCAGTTTAATAGCGGGGAGGGGCGAGCAGTACTTC. Translating it yields CASSLIAGRGEQYF.

V is TRBV2 and J is TRBJ2-1; TRBD2 agrees at 15 bases. The CDR3 sequence is 13 residues long. CDR1 is SNHLY and CDR2 is FYNNEI in the germline V gene. With V trimmed by 8 bases and J by 9 bases, 2 bases remained unmatched. The CDR3 loop is CASGTSGRIEQFF. In DNA, the CDR3 is TGTGCCAGCGGGACTAGCGGGAGGATTGAGCAGTTCTTC.

There are a few counts of this clonotype. The chain has TRBV15 and TRBJ1-1; TRBD1 matches at 9 bases. The CDR3 spans 17 residues. V lost 5 bases to trimming and J lost 3 bases; unmatched junction nucleotides: 13. Germline-derived CDR1 and CDR2 are LNHNV and YYDKDF (reference sequence). This CDR3 reads CATSFVRDRDLHTEAFF. In nucleotides, the CDR3 is TGTGCCACCAGCTTCGTCCGGGACAGGGATTTGCACACTGAAGCTTTCTTT.

In this sample, this clonotype turned up many times. The rearrangement links TRBV15 to TRBJ2-3; D remains unclear. This CDR3 comprises 13 residues. Trimming removed 2 bases at V and 0 bases at J, with 3 bases between. Germline CDR1 is LNHNV and CDR2 is YYDKDF (reference sequence). CDR3 sequence reads: CATSRTSTDTQYF. In nucleotides, the CDR3 is TGTGCCACCAGCAGAACTAGCACAGATACGCAGTATTTT. Full variable domain (remainder filled in from reference TRBV15 and TRBJ2-3): DAMVIQNPRYQVTQFGKPVTLSCSQTLNHNVMYWYQQKSSQAPKLLFHYYDKDFNNEADTPDNFQSRRPNTSFCFLDIRSPGLGDTAMYLCATSRTSTDTQYFGPGTRLTVL.

In this sample, this clonotype turned up many times. The chain employs TRBV20-1 and TRBJ1-2; TRBD1 matches at 10 bases. J gave up 8 bases and V 5 bases, and 11 bases lay outside the gene matches. Germline loops: CDR1 DFQATT, CDR2 SNEGSKA (reference sequence). This CDR3 contains 14 residues. CDR3 sequence: CSAPGRQGAKGYTF. CDR3 DNA: TGCAGTGCTCCCGGAAGACAGGGGGCGAAAGGCTACACCTTC.

This clonotype was seen repeatedly, ten times or more. The chain carries TRBV29-1 and TRBJ2-1, with 7 bases lining up with TRBD2. Germline lookup yields CDR1 SQVTM and CDR2 ANQGSEA. The CDR3 has 16 amino acids. J was trimmed by 0 bases and V by 4 bases; bases with no gene match: 9. CDR3 DNA sequence: TGCAGCGTTGCTTTCGGGGGAGGGTTCTCCTACAATGAGCAGTTCTTC. Protein sequence: CSVAFGGGFSYNEQFF.

This clonotype came up a few times. The V gene is TRBV4-1, the J gene TRBJ2-1; 9 bases map to TRBD2. This CDR3 is 16 amino acids long. V was pared by 0 bases and J by 9 bases, with 9 bases of the junction left unmatched. Germline-derived CDR1 and CDR2 are MGHRA and YSYEKL. CDR3 sequence reads: CASSQEGLANRGEQFF. Written as DNA, the CDR3 is TGCGCCAGCAGCCAAGAGGGACTAGCCAACAGGGGTGAGCAGTTCTTC.